A selection of T cell receptor beta chains follows, all from one sample in a study of T cell responses to AZD1222 COVID-19 vaccine. The assay was immunoSEQ multiplex PCR, and TCRdb's table has in-frame clones only and misses some. The sample holds tens of thousands of clones, 90% seen once. The specimen comprised peripheral blood, sampled 28 days after the second AZD1222 dose. These receptors were collected from an adult who received the AZD1222 COVID-19 vaccine. Both conserved end residues are part of each CDR3. The order of the fields is J gene, clone size, V gene, D gene, CDR3 DNA, CDR3 protein. A D gene is named only where the DNA matches it firmly. Clone size is shown for a subset of rows, as once, few, many or a class of expanded clone.

j_gene: TRBJ1-1; abundance: .; v_gene: TRBV9; d_gene: .; CDR3nt: TGTGCCAGCAGCGTAGAAGATACGGGGGAGGGCACTGAAGCTTTCTTT; CDR3aa: CASSVEDTGEGTEAFF
j_gene: TRBJ1-4; abundance: .; v_gene: TRBV5-8; d_gene: .; CDR3nt: TGTGCCAGCAGCTTGATGGGGCTTGCAACTAATGAAAAACTGTTTTTT; CDR3aa: CASSLMGLATNEKLFF
j_gene: TRBJ2-3; abundance: .; v_gene: TRBV30; d_gene: .; CDR3nt: TGTGCCTGGATTCCGGGAGCTAGCACAGATACGCAGTATTTT; CDR3aa: CAWIPGASTDTQYF
j_gene: TRBJ2-5; abundance: once; v_gene: TRBV3-1/TRBV3-2; d_gene: .; CDR3nt: TGTGCCAGCAGCCAAGAGGCAACGTACCAAGAGACCCAGTACTTC; CDR3aa: CASSQEATYQETQYF
j_gene: TRBJ1-2; abundance: .; v_gene: TRBV7-2; d_gene: .; CDR3nt: TGTGCCAGCAGCTTTGGGGGGGACTATGGCTACACCTTC; CDR3aa: CASSFGGDYGYTF
j_gene: TRBJ1-2; abundance: .; v_gene: TRBV4-3; d_gene: .; CDR3nt: TGCGCCAGCAGCCAAGATCGGCCAGCCCACTATGGCTACACCTTC; CDR3aa: CASSQDRPAHYGYTF
j_gene: TRBJ2-7; abundance: .; v_gene: TRBV7-2; d_gene: .; CDR3nt: TGTGCCAGCAGCTTAGCAGGACAAGCCTACGAGCAGTACTTC; CDR3aa: CASSLAGQAYEQYF
j_gene: TRBJ2-5; abundance: .; v_gene: TRBV6-6; d_gene: .; CDR3nt: TGTGCCAGCAGGCCGGGACCGCAAGAGACCCAGTACTTC; CDR3aa: CASRPGPQETQYF
j_gene: TRBJ2-3; abundance: .; v_gene: TRBV19; d_gene: TRBD2; CDR3nt: TGTGCCAGTAGTATAACCGGGAGCGGGGGCCCCGGGGATACGCAGTATTTT; CDR3aa: CASSITGSGGPGDTQYF
j_gene: TRBJ1-1; abundance: .; v_gene: TRBV6-4; d_gene: .; CDR3nt: TGTGCCAGCAGTGACTCGATTAGCGGGGAGAACACTGAAGCTTTCTTT; CDR3aa: CASSDSISGENTEAFF
j_gene: TRBJ1-3; abundance: once; v_gene: TRBV7-2; d_gene: TRBD1; CDR3nt: TGTGCCAGCAGCGTGGACAGGGCCCGAACTGGAAACACCATATATTTT; CDR3aa: CASSVDRARTGNTIYF
j_gene: TRBJ1-2; abundance: .; v_gene: TRBV5-1; d_gene: TRBD1; CDR3nt: TGCGCCAGCAGCGAAGGGGGACAGGGGCGCTTCCGGCATGGCTACACCTTC; CDR3aa: CASSEGGQGRFRHGYTF
j_gene: TRBJ1-1; abundance: .; v_gene: TRBV6-5; d_gene: .; CDR3nt: TGTGCCAGCGCCCGGGGACGGGACACTGAAGCTTTCTTT; CDR3aa: CASARGRDTEAFF
j_gene: TRBJ1-2; abundance: .; v_gene: TRBV11-2; d_gene: .; CDR3nt: TGTGCCAGCAGCTTAGAAAGGGGCAGCTATGGCTACACCTTC; CDR3aa: CASSLERGSYGYTF
j_gene: TRBJ1-5; abundance: .; v_gene: TRBV30; d_gene: TRBD1; CDR3nt: TGTGCCTGGGGACAGGGGAATCAGCCCCAGCATTTT; CDR3aa: CAWGQGNQPQHF
j_gene: TRBJ1-5; abundance: .; v_gene: TRBV24-1; d_gene: .; CDR3nt: TGTGCCACCAGCCGCGAGGGGGTAGGCAATCAGCCCCAGCATTTT; CDR3aa: CATSREGVGNQPQHF
j_gene: TRBJ1-6; abundance: .; v_gene: TRBV27; d_gene: .; CDR3nt: TGTGCCAGCAGTTTCGCTAATAATTCACCCCTCCACTTT; CDR3aa: CASSFANNSPLHF
j_gene: TRBJ1-1; abundance: .; v_gene: TRBV2; d_gene: TRBD1; CDR3nt: TGTGCCAGCAGTTTGGGACAGGGGGGTTTTGAAGCTTTCTTT; CDR3aa: CASSLGQGGFEAFF
j_gene: TRBJ1-6; abundance: .; v_gene: TRBV7-9; d_gene: TRBD1; CDR3nt: TGTGCCAGCAGCCCGGGACAGGGTTTGAGTTCACCCCTCCACTTT; CDR3aa: CASSPGQGLSSPLHF
j_gene: TRBJ2-3; abundance: .; v_gene: TRBV5-1; d_gene: .; CDR3nt: TGCGCCAGCAGCGTCGGGACCGCAGATACGCAGTATTTT; CDR3aa: CASSVGTADTQYF
j_gene: TRBJ2-1; abundance: once; v_gene: TRBV5-1; d_gene: TRBD1; CDR3nt: TGCGCCAGCAGCTTGGAGGGGACAGCCTCCTACAATGAGCAGTTCTTC; CDR3aa: CASSLEGTASYNEQFF
j_gene: TRBJ1-3; abundance: .; v_gene: TRBV9; d_gene: .; CDR3nt: TGTGCCAGCAGCGTAGATGAGTATCGTGGAAACACCATATATTTT; CDR3aa: CASSVDEYRGNTIYF
j_gene: TRBJ2-4; abundance: .; v_gene: TRBV18; d_gene: .; CDR3nt: TGTGCCAGCTCACCCGAACTAGAAAACATTCAGTACTTC; CDR3aa: CASSPELENIQYF
j_gene: TRBJ1-2; abundance: .; v_gene: TRBV28; d_gene: .; CDR3nt: TGTGCCAGCAGAGGACGTGAGATAGGACAGTCTAACTATGGCTACACCTTC; CDR3aa: CASRGREIGQSNYGYTF
j_gene: TRBJ1-1; abundance: .; v_gene: TRBV18; d_gene: TRBD1; CDR3nt: TGTGCCAGCTCACCCCGACAGGGTTCGATCACTGAAGCTTTCTTT; CDR3aa: CASSPRQGSITEAFF
j_gene: TRBJ2-7; abundance: .; v_gene: TRBV18; d_gene: TRBD1; CDR3nt: TGTGCCAGCTCATATTCGGTCGGGACAGTCTACGAGCAGTACTTC; CDR3aa: CASSYSVGTVYEQYF
j_gene: TRBJ1-2; abundance: .; v_gene: TRBV7-2; d_gene: .; CDR3nt: TGTGCCAGCAGCTTAGTTTGGCAAGACTATGGCTACACCTTC; CDR3aa: CASSLVWQDYGYTF